The clone carrying this T cell receptor beta chain has ten or more counts. The TCRbeta library was prepared with unique molecular identifiers. TCRdb redid the calling of the PCR reads with MiXCR, one entry per CDR3 protein. The table has approximately 340,000 distinct CDR3 sequences, about 9.3% seen once. The data were taken from a study of T-cell reconstitution after alpha-beta-depleted transplantation in children. The starting material was PBMCs from the stem cell graft donor, obtained from the stem cell graft. The sequence was collected from a human donor who donated a stem cell graft to a child with acute lymphoblastic leukemia.

CDR3 sequence reads: CASSLDRGVGYTF. CDR3 nucleotide sequence: TGTGCCAGCAGCTTAGACAGGGGGGTTGGCTACACCTTC. The chain uses TRBV7-3 and TRBJ1-2; 9 positions match TRBD1. The CDR3 consists of 13 residues. The germline gives CDR1 SGHTA, CDR2 FQGTGA. Trimming removed 2 bases from V and 7 bases from J; junction bases left unmatched: 2.